The 15 T cell receptor beta chains given below trace back to one sample, sequenced in a study of OX40 agonist ivuxolimab in advanced cancers. TCRdb's copy holds only in-frame clones and misses some; the assay was immunoSEQ multiplex PCR. The sample has roughly 66,000 clones, roughly 80% seen once. The starting material was CD4+ or CD8+ T cells sorted from blood, obtained in a trial of the OX40 agonist ivuxolimab. These receptor sequences come from an adult with an advanced solid tumor such as melanoma, head and neck, liver or kidney cancer.

The chain links TRBV13 to TRBJ2-3, with 7 bases matching TRBD2. Germline-derived CDR1 and CDR2 are PRHDT and FYEKMQ (reference sequence). The trim removed 4 bases at V and 2 bases at J, leaving 24 bases unmatched. There are 21 residues in the CDR3. The CDR3: CASSYTRFSGPGAANTDTQYF. DNA for the CDR3: TGTGCCAGCAGCTACACGCGCTTTAGCGGGCCCGGGGCTGCCAACACAGATACGCAGTATTTT. The full variable domain, its missing parts supplied by reference TRBV13 and TRBJ2-3, is AAGVIQSPRHLIKEKRETATLKCYPIPRHDTVYWYQQGPGQDPQFLISFYEKMQSDKGSIPDRFSAQQFSDYHSELNMSSLELGDSALYFCASSYTRFSGPGAANTDTQYFGPGTRLTVL.

The CDR3 loop is CASSQDPTGYNSPLHF. The CDR3 DNA is TGCGCCAGCAGCCAAGATCCCACAGGTTATAATTCACCCCTCCACTTT. This rearrangement joins TRBV4-3 to TRBJ1-6, with D tentatively TRBD1 (5 bases). This CDR3 region has 16 residues. Germline-derived CDR1 and CDR2 are LGHNA and YSLEER. Trimming cost V 0 bases and J 4 bases, with 10 bases left between them.

The rearrangement uses TRBV7-9 and TRBJ2-1, with TRBD2 matching 7 bases. CDR3 size: 16 residues. The trim removed 1 base at V and 5 bases at J, leaving 8 bases unmatched. From germline, CDR1 is SEHNR and CDR2 FQNEAQ (reference sequence). The CDR3 DNA follows: TGTGCCAGCAGCTTAGTAGCGGCGCGGGGGAACAATGAGCAGTTCTTC. It specifies CASSLVAARGNNEQFF.

This clone was observed a handful of times. The chain employs TRBV27 and TRBJ1-2, with D maybe TRBD1 (6 bases). This CDR3 contains 16 residues. Germline lookup yields CDR1 MNHEY and CDR2 SMNVEV (reference sequence). The ends were cut back, 1 base at V and 7 bases at J, with 19 bases in the middle. The CDR3 region has the DNA TGTGCCAGCAGTTTATTGAAGGGGGTCAGGTTTTTTGGCTACACCTTC. This gives the protein CASSLLKGVRFFGYTF.

The J gene is TRBJ2-2, the V gene TRBV19; 8 positions match TRBD2. J lost 7 bases, V lost 3 bases, and 4 bases had no gene match. The CDR3 totals 14 residues. CDR1 is LNHDA and CDR2 is SQIVND in the germline V gene (reference sequence). The CDR3 sequence: CASSIAGGLGELFF. CDR3 in DNA: TGTGCCAGTAGTATTGCGGGGGGCCTCGGGGAGCTGTTTTTT.

The V and J genes are TRBV7-9 and TRBJ2-7; perhaps TRBD2 as D (5 bases). The CDR3 is made up of 13 amino acids. The V gene's germline CDR1 is SEHNR and CDR2 FQNEAQ (reference sequence). V was clipped by 1 base and J by 3 bases, with 7 bases between them. The CDR3: CASSLGGYYEQYF. The CDR3 DNA reads as TGTGCCAGCAGCTTAGGAGGGTACTACGAGCAGTACTTC. Complete variable domain (other parts from reference TRBV7-9 and TRBJ2-7): DTGVSQNPRHKITKRGQNVTFRCDPISEHNRLYWYRQTLGQGPEFLTYFQNEAQLEKSRLLSDRFSAERPKGSFSTLEIQRTEQGDSAMYLCASSLGGYYEQYFGPGTRLTVT.

The chain combines TRBV7-6 with TRBJ1-1, with D perhaps matching TRBD1 (5 bases). With 4 bases removed from V and 1 base from J, the gap between germline ends came to 7 bases. Germline assignment: CDR1 SGHVS and CDR2 FNYEAQ. CDR3 length: 13 residues. CDR3 DNA sequence: TGTGCCAGCAGCTCACAGGAGAACACTGAAGCTTTCTTT. Protein: CASSSQENTEAFF.

The genes are TRBV11-2 and TRBJ2-6; the D is unclear. The length of the CDR3 is 14 residues. Per the germline V gene, CDR1 is SGHAT and CDR2 is FQNNGV. Trimming stripped 5 bases from V and 6 bases from J, with 11 bases between. CDR3 region: CASSPLYPANVLTF. The CDR3 coding sequence is TGTGCCAGCAGCCCCTTATACCCGGCCAACGTCCTGACTTTC.

The chain joins TRBV6-5 to TRBJ2-3; TRBD2 aligns across 11 bases. The germline V gene encodes CDR1 MNHEY and CDR2 SVGAGI. CDR3 length equals 16 residues. The J segment lost 9 bases and the V segment lost 0 bases, leaving 8 bases of the junction unmatched. The CDR3, as DNA: TGTGCCAGCAGTTACTCGGGACTAGCGGCCCCGAGGACGCAGTATTTT. The encoded protein is CASSYSGLAAPRTQYF.

This sequence joins TRBV10-3 and TRBJ2-1; the match to TRBD1 covers 10 bases. J gave up 15 bases and V 3 bases, and 2 bases lay outside the gene matches. Germline CDR1 is ENHRY and CDR2 is SYGVKD. This CDR3 is built from 11 residues. CDR3 in DNA: TGTGCCATCAGTGATGGGGACAGGGGGTTCTTC. Residues: CAISDGDRGFF.

The gene calls are TRBV2 and TRBJ1-1, with no clear D. The CDR3 extends over 13 amino acids. The germline V gene has CDR1 SNHLY and CDR2 FYNNEI. V dropped 3 bases and J dropped 6 bases, with 11 bases sitting between them. The CDR3 sequence is CASSDPGMAEAFF. The CDR3 DNA sequence: TGTGCCAGCAGTGACCCCGGTATGGCTGAAGCTTTCTTT.

This chain connects TRBV27 to TRBJ1-5, with a weak D call TRBD1 (6 bases). The CDR3 runs 19 residues. V lost 5 bases and J lost 0, with 23 bases in between. In germline, CDR1 is MNHEY, CDR2 SMNVEV (reference sequence). The CDR3 here is CASSPRAPRTDYSNQPQHF. The CDR3 region has the DNA TGTGCCAGCAGTCCCCGGGCACCCCGGACAGATTATAGCAATCAGCCCCAGCATTTT.

The gene calls are TRBV5-1 and TRBJ2-3; D unresolved. The CDR3 contains 13 residues. Trimming removed 3 bases at V and 3 bases at J, with 8 bases between. Germline CDR1 SGHRS, CDR2 YFSETQ. The chain's CDR3 is CASSSLPTDTQYF. CDR3 DNA: TGCGCCAGCAGCTCGCTACCGACAGATACGCAGTATTTT.

This sequence joins TRBV7-8 and TRBJ2-2; possibly TRBD1 for D (5 bases). The CDR3 length is 17 residues. The germline CDR1 and CDR2 sequences are SGHVS and FQNEAQ. Trimming took 0 bases from V and 3 from J, leaving 14 bases between them. This CDR3 reads CASSLAPDSEDTGELFF. The CDR3 coding sequence is TGTGCCAGCAGCTTAGCCCCCGACAGCGAGGACACCGGGGAGCTGTTTTTT.

The chain couples TRBV5-5 to TRBJ1-2, with 9 bases lining up with TRBD1. Germline V gives CDR1 SGHKS, CDR2 YYEKEE (reference sequence). The V and J ends lost 0 bases and 7 bases, in that order; junction bases with no gene match: 7. The CDR3 extends over 15 amino acids. CDR3 bases: TGTGCCAGCAGCTTGGCCGGGACAGGGCTAAGTGGCTACACCTTC. It specifies CASSLAGTGLSGYTF.